The TCR beta chain described here comes from a study of blood T cells in healthy people across ages. Germline V lookup: CDR1 MNHEY, CDR2 SVGEGT. The CDR3 has 14 residues. Trimming pared 6 bases from V and 1 base from J, leaving 12 bases between. A sample-barcoded 5' primer and a J-beta primer mix were used in a second PCR of roughly 7 to 11 cycles. Researchers report that a template-switch adaptor with 12 random nucleotides tagged each cDNA molecule. Every sample produced at least 3 million CDR3-containing paired-end reads. TCRdb re-derived calls from the 5' RACE reads in MiXCR, one entry per CDR3 protein. Among 600,000 to 850,000 distinct CDR3 sequences listed, roughly 25% were seen once. The data were also submitted as part of a second study, on T cells of mothers and their children.

The chain couples TRBV6-2 or TRBV6-3 to TRBJ1-1; D uncertain. The clonotype comes from a boy aged 10-17 years in good health. Sequences were obtained from blood. DNA of the CDR3: TGTGCCAGCAGACAGAGGATGGGGAACACTGAAGCTTTCTTT. The encoded protein is CASRQRMGNTEAFF.